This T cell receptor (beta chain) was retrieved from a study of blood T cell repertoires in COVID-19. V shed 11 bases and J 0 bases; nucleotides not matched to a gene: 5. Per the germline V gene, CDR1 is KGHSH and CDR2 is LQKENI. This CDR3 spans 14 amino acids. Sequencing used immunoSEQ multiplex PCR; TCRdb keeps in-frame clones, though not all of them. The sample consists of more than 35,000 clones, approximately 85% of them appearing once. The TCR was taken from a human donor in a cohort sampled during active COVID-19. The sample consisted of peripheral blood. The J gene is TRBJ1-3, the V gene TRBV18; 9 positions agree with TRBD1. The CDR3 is CAGGTGTSGNTIYF. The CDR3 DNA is TGTGCCGGAGGGACAGGGACCTCTGGAAACACCATATATTTT.